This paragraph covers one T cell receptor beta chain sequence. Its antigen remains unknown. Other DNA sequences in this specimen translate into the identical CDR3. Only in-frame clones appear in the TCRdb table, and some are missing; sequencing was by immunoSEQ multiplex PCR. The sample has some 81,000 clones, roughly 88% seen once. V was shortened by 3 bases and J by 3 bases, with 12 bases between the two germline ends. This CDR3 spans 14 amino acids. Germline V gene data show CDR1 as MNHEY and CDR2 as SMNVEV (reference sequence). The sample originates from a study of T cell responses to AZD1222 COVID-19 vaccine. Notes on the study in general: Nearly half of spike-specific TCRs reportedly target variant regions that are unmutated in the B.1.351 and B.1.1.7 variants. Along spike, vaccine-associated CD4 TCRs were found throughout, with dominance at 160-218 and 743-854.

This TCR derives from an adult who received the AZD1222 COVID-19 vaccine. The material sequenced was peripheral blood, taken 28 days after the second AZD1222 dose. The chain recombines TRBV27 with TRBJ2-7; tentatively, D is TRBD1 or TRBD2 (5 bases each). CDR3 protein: CASSLQGEGYEQYF. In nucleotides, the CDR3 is TGTGCCAGCAGTTTGCAGGGAGAGGGCTACGAGCAGTACTTC.